This record looks at one T cell receptor beta chain sequence and its context. Some clones are missing from TCRdb's copy, which holds only in-frame ones; the method was immunoSEQ multiplex PCR. The sample contains about 110,000 clones, about three quarters of which appear only once. The data originate from a study of blood T cell repertoires in COVID-19. The V and J ends lost 7 bases and 4 bases, in that order; junction bases with no gene match: 3. From germline, CDR1 is SGHRS and CDR2 YFSETQ. The CDR3 spans 14 residues. The rearrangement uses TRBV5-1 and TRBJ2-1, with 12 bases matching TRBD2. The sample was peripheral blood. This receptor was identified in a woman aged 80 or over with active or convalescent COVID-19. Here the CDR3 DNA reads TGCGCCAGCGCGACTAGCGGGAGTTACAATGAGCAGTTCTTC. As protein: CASATSGSYNEQFF.